These 16 T cell receptor beta chains were all obtained from the same sample, sequenced in a study of Tregs in tolerant kidney transplant recipients. The assay was immunoSEQ multiplex PCR, and TCRdb's table has in-frame clones only and misses some. This sample's table reports approximately 49,000 clones. This material consisted of CD4+ T cells from blood, taken before the transplant. These receptors originate from a human donor who received a combined kidney and bone marrow transplant.

With respect to this clone: The observed sequence ends 3 residues before the CDR3 terminus, with the missing tail filled in from the germline J gene. The chain is built from TRBV29-1 and TRBJ2-5, with TRBD1 identical over 8 bases. This CDR3 is built from 15 residues. V shed 1 base and J 7 bases; nucleotides not matched to a gene: 11. Germline CDR1 and CDR2: SQVTM and ANQGSEA. CDR3: CSVEGFRGRVGTQYF. CDR3 DNA (partial): TGCAGCGTTGAAGGTTTCAGGGGGCGTGTGGGGACC.

Details on this clone: The read ends 3 residues before the CDR3 terminus; that terminus is restored from the germline J gene. V and J are TRBV30 and TRBJ1-5; D may be TRBD1 (6 bases). CDR3 size: 13 residues. The V gene's germline CDR1 is GTSNPN and CDR2 SVGIG (reference sequence). Trimming left V 2 bases short and J 7 bases short, with 12 bases between. The sequenced part of the CDR3 DNA is TGTGCCTGGAGTCCTACAGGGAACCAGCCC. Protein: CAWSPTGNQP. The whole CDR3 protein reads CAWSPTGNQPQHF. The full variable domain, rest sourced from reference TRBV30 and TRBJ1-5, is SQTIHQWPATLVQPVGSPLSLECTVEGTSNPNLYWYRQAAGRGLQLLFYSVGIGQISSEVPQNLSASRPQDRQFILSSKKLLLSDSGFYLCAWSPTGNQPQHFGDGTRLSIL.

Partial CDR3 DNA: TGTGCCAGCAGCATAGATAGCGGCTCCTACAATGAG. This sequence encodes CASSIDSGSYNE. The full CDR3 reads CASSIDSGSYNEQFF. The chain has TRBV7-3 and TRBJ2-1; D is possibly TRBD2 (6 bases). The read gets to within 3 residues of the CDR3 end, and the germline J gene fills in the rest. Germline assignment: CDR1 SGHTA and CDR2 FQGTGA. V lost 5 bases and J 0 bases, leaving 11 bases between the germline ends. This CDR3 has 15 amino acids.

A word on this clone: The observed sequence ends 3 residues before the CDR3 terminus, with the missing tail filled in from the germline J gene. The chain carries TRBV10-3 and TRBJ2-3, with TRBD1 matching over 7 bases. Germline CDR1 and CDR2: ENHRY and SYGVKD. This CDR3 has 14 amino acids. Unmatched junction bases numbered 3, after V lost 4 bases and J lost 2 bases. The sequenced CDR3 bases are TGTGCCATCAGTGGGGGACAGATCACAGATACG. Encoded protein: CAISGGQITDT. The CDR3 in its entirety is CAISGGQITDTQYF.

In the case of this clone: The CDR3 goes on 3 residues after the read ends, and that part is filled in from the germline J gene. This chain joins TRBV5-1 and TRBJ2-7; 10 bases line up with TRBD1. Germline assignment: CDR1 SGHRS and CDR2 YFSETQ. Unmatched junction bases numbered 6, after V lost 1 base and J lost 2 bases. The CDR3 contains 16 residues. CDR3 DNA (partial): TGCGCCAGCAGCTTGCCAGGGACAGGGGCAACCTACGAG. This encodes CASSLPGTGATYE. The entire CDR3 sequence reads CASSLPGTGATYEQYF. Full variable domain (rest looked up from reference TRBV5-1 and TRBJ2-7): KAGVTQTPRYLIKTRGQQVTLSCSPISGHRSVSWYQQTPGQGLQFLFEYFSETQRNKGNFPGRFSGRQFSNSRSEMNVSTLELGDSALYLCASSLPGTGATYEQYFGPGTRLTVT.

CDR3: CASSPYIQGRRQPQHF. The DNA read from the CDR3 is TGTGCCAGCAGCCCTTACATACAGGGACGGCGGCAGCCC. The rearrangement links TRBV6-2 or TRBV6-3 to TRBJ1-5; perhaps TRBD1 as D (6 bases). With the read ending 3 residues before the CDR3 end, the germline J gene is used to fill in that end. Trimming pared 6 bases from V and 7 bases from J, leaving 22 bases between. This CDR3 region has 16 residues. Germline-derived CDR1 and CDR2 are MNHEY and SVGEGT.

For this clone: The read ends 3 residues shy of where the CDR3 ends; the end is completed using the germline J gene. V and J are TRBV18 and TRBJ1-5, with TRBD1 as a possible D gene (6 bases). CDR1 and CDR2 (germline): KGHSH, LQKENI. There are 16 residues in the CDR3. The V end lost 2 bases, the J end lost 2 bases, and 13 bases lay between the germline ends. The CDR3 region is CASSPNTGLGNQPQHF. Incomplete CDR3 DNA: TGTGCCAGCTCACCAAATACAGGGTTGGGCAATCAGCCC.

With respect to this clone: The CDR3 end falls 3 residues outside the read, so it is completed with the germline J gene. The rearrangement links TRBV19 to TRBJ1-2, with TRBD1 identical over 7 bases. CDR3 length: 13 amino acids. Germline V gene data show CDR1 as LNHDA and CDR2 as SQIVND (reference sequence). The CDR3 loop reads CASTRQGLRGYTF. CDR3 bases read: TGTGCCAGTACCCGACAGGGCCTGAGGGGC.

This CDR3 is CSVQTSGSGLTGELFF. CDR3 DNA, as far as it was read: TGCAGCGTTCAGACTAGCGGGAGTGGGCTCACCGGGGAG. The rearrangement links TRBV29-1 to TRBJ2-2; 12 nucleotides match TRBD2. The CDR3 end is not reached by the read, which stops 3 residues before it; the germline J gene fills it in. Germline values: CDR1 SQVTM, CDR2 ANQGSEA. This CDR3 region has 16 residues. V shed 5 bases and J 4 bases; nucleotides not matched to a gene: 8.

As regards this clone: The CDR3 end lies 3 residues beyond the end of the read and is filled in from the germline J gene. V gene TRBV13 combines with J gene TRBJ2-7; 10 nucleotides line up with TRBD2. With 5 bases clipped from V and 0 bases from J, the junction kept 4 bases outside the gene matches. This CDR3 has 15 residues. Germline V lookup: CDR1 PRHDT, CDR2 FYEKMQ (reference sequence). The part of the CDR3 DNA that was read is TGTGCCAGCAGCCACCCTAGCGGGAGCTCCTACGAG. It is translated as CASSHPSGSSYE. The full CDR3 sequence reads CASSHPSGSSYEQYF.

About this clone: The read ends 3 residues before the CDR3 terminus; that terminus is restored from the germline J gene. This chain links TRBV2 with TRBJ2-3; 14 positions agree with TRBD2. The CDR3 covers 15 residues. V gave up 6 bases and J gave up 4 bases; unmatched junction bases: 3. Germline V CDR1 and CDR2: SNHLY, FYNNEI. The CDR3 loop is CASSGTSGRADTQYF. Partial CDR3 DNA: TGTGCCAGCAGCGGGACTAGCGGGAGAGCAGATACG.

As regards this clone: The read ends 3 residues before the CDR3 terminus; that terminus is restored from the germline J gene. The chain is built from TRBV7-2 and TRBJ2-7; D may correspond to TRBD1 or TRBD2 (7 bases each). Trimming stripped 6 bases from V and 5 bases from J, with 17 bases between. The CDR3 has 14 amino acids. CDR1 is SGHTA, CDR2 FQGNSA, per germline. CDR3 DNA, as far as it was read: TGTGCCAGCAGTCTAGGGGGCGGGAGAGACGAG. This codes for CASSLGGGRDE. The complete CDR3 reads CASSLGGGRDEQYF.

CDR3 amino acids: CASRPQGSETQYF. Partial CDR3 DNA: TGTGCCAGCAGGCCCCAGGGGTCAGAGACC. The chain employs TRBV2 and TRBJ2-5, with a tentative D call TRBD1 (6 bases). The read comes to an end 3 residues before the CDR3 does, leaving the germline J gene to fill in the end. The CDR3 contains 13 residues. Germline V CDR1 and CDR2: SNHLY, FYNNEI. V lost 6 bases and J 4 bases, leaving 12 bases between the germline ends.

Concerning this clone itself: The sequenced fragment ends 3 residues before the CDR3 boundary, so the rest is inferred from the germline J gene. The chain recombines TRBV29-1 with TRBJ2-3; TRBD1 might be the D (5 bases). This CDR3 contains 16 residues. Germline values: CDR1 SQVTM, CDR2 ANQGSEA. Trimming stripped 3 bases from V and 2 bases from J, with 18 bases between. The CDR3 reads CSVEIRTHKFTDTQYF. Incomplete CDR3 DNA: TGCAGCGTTGAGATCAGGACACATAAATTCACAGATACG.

With regard to this clone: The CDR3 goes on 3 residues after the read ends, and that part is filled in from the germline J gene. V gene TRBV29-1 combines with J gene TRBJ2-5, with D possibly matching TRBD1 (8 bases). Per the germline V gene, CDR1 is SQVTM and CDR2 is ANQGSEA. The CDR3 contains 15 residues. Trimming stripped 4 bases from V and 4 bases from J, with 19 bases between. The CDR3 here is CSVAGRTGPGETQYF. The covered CDR3 bases are TGCAGCGTTGCCGGGAGGACAGGGCCAGGAGAGACC.

Of note for this clone: The read stops 3 residues short of the end of the CDR3; the missing end is completed from the germline J gene. This rearrangement joins TRBV29-1 to TRBJ2-1; 10 bases match TRBD2. The length of the CDR3 is 14 residues. CDR1 SQVTM and CDR2 ANQGSEA come from the germline V gene. Trimming removed 1 base from V and 9 bases from J; junction bases left unmatched: 6. The sequenced CDR3 bases are TGCAGCGTTGAAGTTAGCGGGAGGATAGTTGAG. This encodes CSVEVSGRIVE. The full CDR3 is CSVEVSGRIVEQFF.